This passage covers 28 T cell receptor beta chains from one sample sequenced in a study of blood T cell repertoires in COVID-19 (dated by TCRdb to the early 2020s). Receptor amplification or capture employed the immunoSEQ multiplex PCR assay. This is the immuneACCESS table as TCRdb keeps it, with only in-frame sequences that have V and J called. A part of the clones is gone; compared with another copy, unresolved V genes explain less than half, and the rest is unexplained. The sample includes more than 150,000 clones, with roughly 84% observed a single time. The ten biggest clones cover about 7% of the sample. Sequencing used PBMCs or T cells enriched from blood (not recorded which). These receptors all come from a woman between 45 and 60 years old who had recovered from COVID-19.

This chain uses TRBV5-5 with TRBJ1-5, with no clear D. V gave up 4 bases and J gave up 4 bases, with 12 bases separating them. Germline-derived CDR1 and CDR2 are SGHKS and YYEKEE (reference sequence). The CDR3 extends over 14 amino acids. The chain's CDR3 is CASSRPGLNQPQHF. The CDR3 bases are TGTGCCAGCAGCCGCCCTGGGCTGAATCAGCCCCAGCATTTT.

J is TRBJ2-7 and V is TRBV24-1, with D possibly matching TRBD2 (6 bases). Per the germline V gene, CDR1 is KGHDR and CDR2 is SFDVKD. The CDR3 runs to 13 residues. V was pared by 4 bases and J by 5 bases, with 11 bases between. The CDR3 loop reads CATSDGGRDEQYF. CDR3 sequence (DNA): TGTGCCACCAGTGACGGGGGAAGGGACGAGCAGTACTTC.

As regards this clone: The sample holds other DNA sequences that translate to the same CDR3. The chain couples TRBV4-1 to TRBJ2-7, with 14 bases lining up with TRBD2. CDR3 length: 15 residues. V trimming: 3 bases; J trimming: 2 bases; junction bases outside the gene matches: 0. Germline V gene sequence: CDR1 MGHRA, CDR2 YSYEKL. The CDR3 reads CASSQGLAGAYEQYF. Here the CDR3 DNA reads TGCGCCAGCAGCCAGGGACTAGCGGGAGCCTACGAGCAGTACTTC.

The gene calls are TRBV30 and TRBJ2-5; 11 bases match TRBD1. The germline V gene has CDR1 GTSNPN and CDR2 SVGIG (reference sequence). The CDR3 is 15 residues long. V trimming: 3 bases; J trimming: 5 bases; junction bases outside the gene matches: 8. CDR3 amino acids: CAWSAGQGAGETQYF. The CDR3 bases are TGTGCCTGGAGCGCCGGACAGGGGGCTGGGGAGACCCAGTACTTC.

The genes are TRBV3-1 (or the pseudogene TRBV3-2) and TRBJ1-2; 9 bases are shared with TRBD1. The CDR3 contains 13 residues. V was clipped by 3 bases and J by 10 bases; unmatched bases: 6. The germline V gene encodes CDR1 LGHDT and CDR2 YNNKEL (reference sequence). CDR3: CASSHLQGADYTF. The CDR3 bases are TGTGCCAGCAGCCACTTACAGGGGGCAGACTACACCTTC.

The sample holds one count of this clone. V usage is TRBV6-6 and J usage is TRBJ1-2; D may be TRBD1 (5 bases). The CDR3 length is 16 residues. CDR1 MNHNY and CDR2 SVGAGI come from the germline V gene (reference sequence). The V and J ends lost 4 bases and 4 bases respectively, with 19 bases between them. The CDR3 protein is CASSLEGQPYLYGYTF. CDR3 sequence (DNA): TGTGCCAGCAGTTTGGAGGGGCAGCCATATCTCTATGGCTACACCTTC.

The V and J genes are TRBV7-2 and TRBJ2-3; 8 nucleotides align to TRBD1. Losses at the gene ends were 7 bases for V and 1 base for J; bases not matched to a gene: 7. Per germline, CDR1 SGHTA and CDR2 FQGNSA. The CDR3 runs 15 residues. The CDR3 region has the DNA TGTGCCAGCACCGGGACAGGCTTGGGCACAGATACGCAGTATTTT. Its translation: CASTGTGLGTDTQYF.

The chain couples TRBV7-8 to TRBJ1-4; TRBD1 might be the D (6 bases). The V gene's germline CDR1 is SGHVS and CDR2 FQNEAQ. Trimming cost V 1 base and J 11 bases, with 14 bases left between them. There are 14 residues in the CDR3. The CDR3 is CASSLVRGAVKLFF. CDR3 DNA: TGTGCCAGCAGCTTAGTACGGGGGGCGGTTAAACTGTTTTTT.

This clone was seen once. The chain has TRBV28 and TRBJ2-1, with 13 bases identical to TRBD2. The CDR3 covers 16 residues. From germline, CDR1 is MDHEN and CDR2 SYDVKM. The V and J ends lost 6 bases and 8 bases, in that order; junction bases with no gene match: 10. The CDR3 sequence is CASSSLLAGGPDEQFF. As DNA, the CDR3 is TGTGCCAGCAGCTCTTTACTAGCGGGAGGGCCAGATGAGCAGTTCTTC.

This chain connects TRBV2 to TRBJ2-7, with a weak D call TRBD2 (5 bases). The CDR3 covers 13 residues. V lost 6 bases, J lost 4 bases, and 13 bases lay in between. Germline CDR1 SNHLY, CDR2 FYNNEI. This chain's CDR3 is CASREDWSYEQYF. CDR3 in DNA: TGTGCCAGCAGGGAGGACTGGAGTTACGAGCAGTACTTC.

The chain couples TRBV20-1 to TRBJ1-3, with TRBD1 matching over 7 bases. This CDR3 comprises 14 residues. Germline V gene lookup returns CDR1 DFQATT and CDR2 SNEGSKA (reference sequence). The V segment lost 3 bases and the J segment 2 bases; nucleotides outside the gene matches: 4. CDR3: CSASGQGAGNTIYF. CDR3 coding DNA: TGCAGTGCTAGTGGCCAGGGGGCTGGAAACACCATATATTTT.

V is TRBV19 and J is TRBJ1-1, with TRBD1 as a possible D gene (5 bases). Germline lookup yields CDR1 LNHDA and CDR2 SQIVND (reference sequence). Trimming removed 5 bases at V and 2 bases at J, with 15 bases between. CDR3 length: 15 residues. The DNA of the CDR3 is TGTGCCAGTAGTCTATTGCGGGACGGAAACACTGAAGCTTTCTTT. As protein: CASSLLRDGNTEAFF.

The rearrangement uses TRBV5-1 and TRBJ2-7; weak D call: TRBD2 (6 bases). This CDR3 spans 15 amino acids. V lost 0 bases to trimming and J lost 2 bases, with 12 bases between them. Per germline, CDR1 SGHRS and CDR2 YFSETQ. DNA of the CDR3: TGCGCCAGCAGCTTGGCCGAGCGGGCTCCCTACGAGCAGTACTTC. Its translation is CASSLAERAPYEQYF.

This clone was observed a few times. The chain has TRBV29-1 and TRBJ1-4; D gene uncertain. The CDR3 totals 12 residues. Germline V gene data show CDR1 as SQVTM and CDR2 as ANQGSEA. Trimming left V 7 bases short and J 5 bases short, with 11 bases between. CDR3 coding DNA: TGCAGCGCGAACCTCAGAAATGAAAAACTGTTTTTT. This gives the protein CSANLRNEKLFF.

A single count supports this clone. V usage is TRBV6-5 and J usage is TRBJ2-7, with 11 bases aligning to TRBD2. In germline, CDR1 is MNHEY, CDR2 SVGAGI. V shed 6 bases, J shed 4 bases, and the junction held 8 bases outside the gene matches. The CDR3 spans 15 residues. The CDR3 nucleotides are TGTGCCAGCAGACCCACGATAGCGGGAGGGTACGAGCAGTACTTC. Protein product: CASRPTIAGGYEQYF.

This chain uses TRBV10-2 with TRBJ1-1; the D gene is possibly TRBD1 (6 bases). The CDR3 is 14 amino acids. V lost 5 bases and J 7 bases, leaving 17 bases between the germline ends. CDR1 is WSHSY and CDR2 is SAAADI in the germline V gene. CDR3 nucleotide sequence: TGCGCCAGCAGTCGCCAACAGGGAGGGAGTGAAGCTTTCTTT. Translating it yields CASSRQQGGSEAFF.

V is TRBV7-9 and J is TRBJ1-1; possible D gene TRBD1, 5 bases. The CDR3 extends over 15 amino acids. Trimming shortened V by 4 bases and J by 1 base, and 13 bases separated the two germline ends. In germline, CDR1 is SEHNR, CDR2 FQNEAQ (reference sequence). The CDR3 DNA reads as TGTGCCAGCAGCTCAGGGTTAAGTCGGAACACTGAAGCTTTCTTT. Translation: CASSSGLSRNTEAFF.

This rearrangement joins TRBV19 to TRBJ2-7; TRBD1 agrees at 9 bases. The CDR3 contains 16 residues. Trimming removed 7 bases from V and 3 bases from J; junction bases left unmatched: 13. The germline V gene has CDR1 LNHDA and CDR2 SQIVND (reference sequence). CDR3 sequence (DNA): TGTGCCAGTATTTATACGCAATCGGGACAGGGCTACGAGCAGTACTTC. This codes for CASIYTQSGQGYEQYF.

The gene calls are TRBV27 and TRBJ1-1, with 7 nucleotides matching TRBD1. Germline V CDR1 and CDR2: MNHEY, SMNVEV (reference sequence). The CDR3 sequence is 14 residues long. V trimming: 8 bases; J trimming: 0 bases; junction bases outside the gene matches: 6. The CDR3 DNA is TGTGCCAGCGGCTTGACAGGGATGAACACTGAAGCTTTCTTT. Its translation is CASGLTGMNTEAFF.

The chain joins TRBV7-2 to TRBJ2-7, with 8 bases lining up with TRBD2. The CDR3 has 15 residues. The V and J ends lost 1 base and 2 bases, in that order; junction bases with no gene match: 4. The germline gives CDR1 SGHTA, CDR2 FQGNSA. This CDR3 reads CASSLGAGVAYEQYF. CDR3 nucleotides: TGTGCCAGCAGCTTAGGAGCGGGAGTCGCCTACGAGCAGTACTTC. Full variable domain (missing parts from reference TRBV7-2 and TRBJ2-7): GAGVSQSPSNKVTEKGKDVELRCDPISGHTALYWYRQSLGQGLEFLIYFQGNSAPDKSGLPSDRFSAERTGGSVSTLTIQRTQQEDSAVYLCASSLGAGVAYEQYFGPGTRLTVT.

V is TRBV30 and J is TRBJ1-6, with TRBD1 identical over 7 bases. J was trimmed by 13 bases and V by 6 bases; bases with no gene match: 15. This CDR3 has 14 amino acids. The germline V gene encodes CDR1 GTSNPN and CDR2 SVGIG (reference sequence). Written as DNA, the CDR3 is TGTGCCTGCTTTTCTGGACAGGTCATAGGGCCCCTCCACTTT. Translating gives CACFSGQVIGPLHF.

The chain is built from TRBV11-2 and TRBJ2-1, with 10 nucleotides matching TRBD2. V trimming: 6 bases; J trimming: 4 bases; junction bases outside the gene matches: 9. The CDR3 totals 16 residues. The germline CDR1 and CDR2 sequences are SGHAT and FQNNGV. CDR3 loop: CASRVPGLAPYNEQFF. The CDR3, as DNA: TGTGCCAGCAGAGTCCCGGGACTAGCGCCTTACAATGAGCAGTTCTTC.

The chain is built from TRBV6-5 and TRBJ2-7; the match to TRBD2 covers 10 bases. The CDR3 spans 16 residues. Trimming took 0 bases from V and 5 from J; bases not matched to a gene: 7. Germline CDR1 MNHEY, CDR2 SVGAGI. The CDR3 nucleotides are TGTGCCAGCAGTTACTCGAGGTCTAGCGGGAGCCACGAGCAGTACTTC. Its protein is CASSYSRSSGSHEQYF.

The chain joins TRBV5-6 to TRBJ2-3; D is perhaps TRBD2 (5 bases). The CDR3 has 13 residues. Deletions cut 4 bases from V and 0 bases from J, with 6 bases between. Germline V CDR1 and CDR2: SGHDT, YYEEEE. The CDR3: CASSRTSTDTQYF. DNA for the CDR3: TGTGCCAGCAGCAGGACTAGCACAGATACGCAGTATTTT.

The chain carries TRBV28 and TRBJ1-2; D not resolved. The V end lost 0 bases, the J end lost 7 bases, and 15 bases lay between the germline ends. The CDR3 consists of 15 residues. CDR1 and CDR2 from the germline V gene are MDHEN and SYDVKM. This chain's CDR3 is CASSLWHGGFGGYTF. In nucleotides, the CDR3 is TGTGCCAGCAGTTTATGGCATGGAGGGTTTGGTGGCTACACCTTC.

The chain is built from TRBV10-3 and TRBJ1-5, with D possibly matching TRBD1 (6 bases). The CDR3 totals 14 residues. Trimming left V 5 bases short and J 3 bases short, with 11 bases between. Per germline, CDR1 ENHRY and CDR2 SYGVKD. The CDR3, as DNA: TGTGCCATCAGTCAGACAGGAAACAATCAGCCCCAGCATTTT. Amino acids: CAISQTGNNQPQHF.

This clone was seen only once. The V and J genes are TRBV19 and TRBJ1-4, with 9 positions matching TRBD1. V lost 4 bases to trimming and J lost 0 bases; unmatched junction nucleotides: 9. CDR3 size: 18 residues. Germline V gene sequence: CDR1 LNHDA, CDR2 SQIVND (reference sequence). CDR3 coding DNA: TGTGCCAGTAGTACCCTCGGACAGGGGCTTGCAACTAATGAAAAACTGTTTTTT. Its protein product is CASSTLGQGLATNEKLFF.

The rearrangement joins TRBV21-1 to TRBJ2-2; no check of the table's D call, TRBD1, against the DNA was made. TRBV21-1 is reported as a pseudogene. The CDR3 runs 14 residues. In DNA, the CDR3 is TGTGCCAGCAGCATCGGGACAACCACCGGGGAGCTGTTTTTT. Translated: CASSIGTTTGELFF.